These T cell receptor beta chains were read from a single sample in a study of regulatory T cells in long-lasting Graves disease. MiXCR, applied by TCRdb to the multiplex PCR reads, yields one record per CDR3 protein. The data contain approximately 350,000 distinct CDR3 sequences, approximately 25% of them singletons. The sample was peripheral blood mononuclear cells (PBMCs), taken when the disease was refractory, from a patient treated with antithyroid drugs. These receptors were collected from a woman in her thirties or forties with Graves disease. Both conserved end residues are part of each CDR3. The D gene is left open where the match is weak. The size field is filled for only some rows; it gives once, few, many or a size class.

>many|TRBV2|.|TRBJ2-5
TGTGCCAGCAAAAGGCCCTTCAGAGAGACCCAGTACTTC
CASKRPFRETQYF
>many|TRBV19|TRBD1|TRBJ2-4
TGTGCCAGTAGTCTACGACTCACGACAGGGATGGGAAACATTCAGTACTTC
CASSLRLTTGMGNIQYF
>.|TRBV10-1|.|TRBJ2-5
TGCGCCAGCAGTGGGCTAGCCGGAGAGACCCAGTACTTC
CASSGLAGETQYF
>many|TRBV11-2|TRBD2|TRBJ2-1
TGTGCCAGCAGGCCAACACCCGGGACTAGCGGGAGAAGTTCCTACAATGAGCAGTTCTTC
CASRPTPGTSGRSSYNEQFF
>once|TRBV20-1|.|TRBJ2-2
TGCAGTGCTAGATGGGCGATCACCGGGGAGCTGTTTTTT
CSARWAITGELFF
>few|TRBV5-1|.|TRBJ2-3
TGCGCCAGCAGCTTGGATGGAGGGGGGTCAGATACGCAGTATTTT
CASSLDGGGSDTQYF
>.|TRBV5-1|TRBD1|TRBJ2-2
TGTGCCAGCAGCTTATTGGACAGGGACACCGGGGAGCTGTTTTTT
CASSLLDRDTGELFF
>.|TRBV10-3|TRBD1|TRBJ1-4
TGTGCCATCAGTGGGGGACAGGGTCTTGGTGAAAAACTGTTTTTT
CAISGGQGLGEKLFF
>few|TRBV7-2|TRBD1|TRBJ2-7
TGTGCCAGCAGCCCGGGACAGATCTACGAGCAGTACTTC
CASSPGQIYEQYF
>many|TRBV2|TRBD1|TRBJ2-7
TGTGCCAGCATCTCCAGGGACAGGAACCCATACGAGCAGTACTTC
CASISRDRNPYEQYF
>.|TRBV18|.|TRBJ1-5
TGTGCCAGCTCACCCCGGGAGGGGGACCGTCAGCCCCAGCATTTT
CASSPREGDRQPQHF
>.|TRBV2|TRBD2|TRBJ2-2
TGTGCCAGCAGCCCCCGTCCCGGTAGCGGGTTCACCGGGGAGCTGTTTTTT
CASSPRPGSGFTGELFF
>few|TRBV7-9|.|TRBJ1-4
TGTGCCAGCAACCCGGGTCCTTATGAAAAACTGTTTTTT
CASNPGPYEKLFF
>.|TRBV7-3|.|TRBJ2-4
TGTGCCAGCAGCTTGGGCAGTCAAGCCAAAAACATTCAGTACTTC
CASSLGSQAKNIQYF
>many|TRBV28|.|TRBJ1-1
TGTGCCAGCAGCCCCCCCGGGACTGAAGCTTTCTTT
CASSPPGTEAFF
>.|TRBV7-9|.|TRBJ2-7
TGTGCCAGCATCAGACTAGAGAGTCTCTACGAGCAGTACTTC
CASIRLESLYEQYF
>few|TRBV20-1|.|TRBJ2-1
TGCAGTGCTCCCACGACAACTAAGCAGTTCTTC
CSAPTTTKQFF
>.|TRBV30|TRBD2|TRBJ2-2
TGTGCCTGGGATAGGGAGGGCCGGGACACCGGGGAGCTGTTTTTT
CAWDREGRDTGELFF
>many|TRBV29-1|.|TRBJ1-2
TGCAGCGTTGTAAGGGGAGAGGGCTATGGCTACACCTTC
CSVVRGEGYGYTF
>.|TRBV19|.|TRBJ1-1
TGTGCCAGTGGGGGAACGGGGTTGAACACTGAAGCTTTCTTT
CASGGTGLNTEAFF
>many|TRBV11-2|TRBD1|TRBJ1-2
TGTGCCAGCAGCGGGCGGGACAGTCGGTGGAGCGGCTACACCTTC
CASSGRDSRWSGYTF
>few|TRBV14|.|TRBJ1-1
TGTGCCAGCAGCCAACAATCCCAGCCGGGGACATCGGCTTTCTTT
CASSQQSQPGTSAFF
>.|TRBV11-2|TRBD2|TRBJ2-5
TGTGCCAGCAGCTTAGAGGCTAGCGGGATGGAGACCCAGTACTTC
CASSLEASGMETQYF
>.|TRBV15|TRBD2|TRBJ2-3
TGTGCCACCAGCAGACTGACTAGCGGAAGCACAGATACGCAGTATTTT
CATSRLTSGSTDTQYF
>many|TRBV15|TRBD2|TRBJ2-2
TGTGCCACCAGCGCCCGACTAGCGACGAACACCGGGGAGCTGTTTTTT
CATSARLATNTGELFF
>.|TRBV28|.|TRBJ1-5
TGTGCCAGCAGTTCATGGAGCCATGACGATCAGCCCCAGCATTTT
CASSSWSHDDQPQHF
>few|TRBV19|TRBD1|TRBJ1-2
TGTGCCAGTAGCCGACAGGGGGAAAGAGGCTACACCTTC
CASSRQGERGYTF
>.|TRBV2|TRBD2|TRBJ2-1
TGTGCCAGCAGTGCAACTAGCGGGAGGAGTTGGGATGAGCAGTTCTTC
CASSATSGRSWDEQFF
>many|TRBV12-3/TRBV12-4|TRBD2|TRBJ2-5
TGTGCCAGCAGTTTCTTCGGGGAGGGAGAGACCCAGTACTTC
CASSFFGEGETQYF
>.|TRBV20-1|.|TRBJ1-5
TGCAGTGCTAGCCCCAGGGGTAAGTATCAGCCCCAGCATTTT
CSASPRGKYQPQHF
>.|TRBV7-9|TRBD2|TRBJ2-7
TGTGCCAGCAGCTTAGCACTAGCGGGAGTATCGGCCTACGAGCAGTACTTC
CASSLALAGVSAYEQYF
>few|TRBV20-1|.|TRBJ1-4
TGCAGTGCTAGTGGAGACGAGGAAAAACTGTTTTTT
CSASGDEEKLFF
>.|TRBV7-8|.|TRBJ1-2
TGTGCCAGCAGCCAGGCACCCACGGGGGGCTACACCTTC
CASSQAPTGGYTF
>few|TRBV6-2/TRBV6-3|TRBD1|TRBJ1-4
TGTGCCAGCAGTTACGTGGGACAGGGGGTATTTGAAAAACTGTTTTTT
CASSYVGQGVFEKLFF
>few|TRBV6-2/TRBV6-3|.|TRBJ2-2
TGTGCCAGCAGTTACTCAGTCAGGGCTGGGGAGCTGTTTTTT
CASSYSVRAGELFF
>many|TRBV28|TRBD1|TRBJ2-7
TGTGCCAGCAGTTCCCGTAAACCCGGGACAGGGGTTCACGAGCAGTACTTC
CASSSRKPGTGVHEQYF
>.|TRBV15|TRBD1|TRBJ2-2
TGTGCCACCAGCAGGGCCGCTCGTGTCAGGGGGATCACCGGGGAGCTGTTTTTT
CATSRAARVRGITGELFF
>many|TRBV20-1|TRBD2|TRBJ2-5
TGCAGTGCTCCCGTAGCGGGAGAAGAGACCCAGTACTTC
CSAPVAGEETQYF
>.|TRBV19|.|TRBJ2-3
TGTGCCAGTAGCCATGGGTCAGATACGCAGTATTTT
CASSHGSDTQYF
>many|TRBV20-1|.|TRBJ1-2
TGCAGTGCCAGTCTTGGCTATGGCTACACCTTC
CSASLGYGYTF
>once|TRBV27|.|TRBJ1-4
TGTGCCAGCCAAGGGACACTTCCTAATGAAAAACTGTTTTTT
CASQGTLPNEKLFF